A single sample is the source of the 14 T cell receptor beta chains below, sequenced in a study of cytomegalovirus exposure and HLA in healthy donors. The study ran its PCR with 60 Vbeta and 13 Jbeta primers. The data were produced by immunoSEQ multiplex PCR, yet TCRdb's version contains in-frame clones alone and is incomplete. The data contain 95,000 to 150,000 clones, over 70% of them singletons. The sample comprised PBMCs. These receptors were obtained from a female donor in good health and CMV-seronegative.

The chain couples TRBV7-8 to TRBJ1-2; D gene uncertain. The V and J ends lost 5 bases and 4 bases respectively, with 8 bases between them. The germline CDR1 and CDR2 sequences are SGHVS and FQNEAQ. The CDR3 has 12 amino acids. The CDR3 here is CASSPVSYGYTF. DNA of the CDR3: TGTGCCAGCAGCCCGGTTAGCTATGGCTACACCTTC.

This clone was seen only a few times. The rearrangement joins TRBV21-1 to TRBJ2-7; TRBD2, the D gene given by the table, was not confirmed from the DNA. TRBV21-1 is deemed a pseudogene. The CDR3 totals 16 residues. The CDR3: CASSKSVLAGEYEQYF. The CDR3 DNA follows: TGTGCCAGCAGCAAAAGTGTACTAGCGGGAGAGTACGAGCAGTACTTC.

The count of this clone is one. J is TRBJ1-2 and V is TRBV6-1; 8 bases line up with TRBD1. The CDR3 sequence is 13 residues long. CDR1 is MNHNS, CDR2 SASEGT, per germline. J gave up 3 bases and V 6 bases, and 3 bases lay outside the gene matches. DNA of the CDR3: TGTGCCAGCAGGGCGACAGGGGACTATGGCTACACCTTC. As protein: CASRATGDYGYTF.

V usage is TRBV19 and J usage is TRBJ1-2; TRBD1 agrees at 8 bases. The J segment lost 3 bases and the V segment lost 1 base, leaving 10 bases of the junction unmatched. Looked up from germline, CDR1 is LNHDA and CDR2 is SQIVND (reference sequence). The CDR3 runs to 17 residues. CDR3 coding DNA: TGTGCCAGTAGTATAGCCAGCGGGACAGGACTCTACTATGGCTACACCTTC. Its protein product is CASSIASGTGLYYGYTF.

The count of this clone is one. CDR3 DNA sequence: TGCGCCAGCAGCCAAGGACAGGGGAATCAGCCCCAGCATTTT. Translated, it gives CASSQGQGNQPQHF. V gene TRBV4-1 combines with J gene TRBJ1-5, with 8 bases identical to TRBD1. Germline CDR1 and CDR2: MGHRA and YSYEKL. Unmatched junction bases numbered 0, after V lost 1 base and J lost 4 bases. This CDR3 spans 14 amino acids.

The chain links TRBV28 to TRBJ2-3, with 9 bases fitting TRBD1. Germline V gives CDR1 MDHEN, CDR2 SYDVKM. V shed 4 bases and J 2 bases; nucleotides not matched to a gene: 4. The CDR3 totals 15 residues. The chain's CDR3 is CASSSTGGNTDTQYF. The CDR3, as DNA: TGTGCCAGCAGTTCGACAGGGGGGAACACAGATACGCAGTATTTT. The whole variable domain, remainder taken from reference TRBV28 and TRBJ2-3, is DVKVTQSSRYLVKRTGEKVFLECVQDMDHENMFWYRQDPGLGLRLIYFSYDVKMKEKGDIPEGYSVSREKKERFSLILESASTNQTSMYLCASSSTGGNTDTQYFGPGTRLTVL.

The V and J genes are TRBV30 and TRBJ1-1; D ambiguous. Trimming stripped 0 bases from V and 1 base from J, with 15 bases between. Germline V gives CDR1 GTSNPN, CDR2 SVGIG (reference sequence). This CDR3 is built from 16 residues. This chain's CDR3 is CAWSVKVGSGNTEAFF. Here the CDR3 DNA reads TGTGCCTGGAGTGTAAAAGTTGGTTCGGGGAACACTGAAGCTTTCTTT. Combining the CDR3 with reference TRBV30 and TRBJ1-1 gives the whole variable domain SQTIHQWPATLVQPVGSPLSLECTVEGTSNPNLYWYRQAAGRGLQLLFYSVGIGQISSEVPQNLSASRPQDRQFILSSKKLLLSDSGFYLCAWSVKVGSGNTEAFFGQGTRLTVV.

About this clone: This CDR3 is also generated by other DNA sequences in the sample. The rearrangement links TRBV18 to TRBJ1-2; D ambiguous. Per the germline V gene, CDR1 is KGHSH and CDR2 is LQKENI. CDR3 length: 14 residues. With 4 bases removed from V and 0 bases from J, the gap between germline ends came to 9 bases. The CDR3 DNA reads TGTGCCAGCTCACTGGAGAGGGCTAACTATGGCTACACCTTC. Translation gives CASSLERANYGYTF.

The V gene is TRBV29-1, the J gene TRBJ1-1, with a tentative D call TRBD1 (6 bases). Germline V lookup: CDR1 SQVTM, CDR2 ANQGSEA. The CDR3 totals 13 residues. The V gene lost 5 bases and the J gene lost 2 bases, with 12 bases spanning the gap. The CDR3: CSVSGHLNTEAFF. CDR3 sequence (DNA): TGCAGCGTTTCGGGACACCTAAACACTGAAGCTTTCTTT. The full variable domain, its missing parts supplied by reference TRBV29-1 and TRBJ1-1, is SAVISQKPSRDICQRGTSLTIQCQVDSQVTMMFWYRQQPGQSLTLIATANQGSEATYESGFVIDKFPISRPNLTFSTLTVSNMSPEDSSIYLCSVSGHLNTEAFFGQGTRLTVV.

The V call is TRBV4-2, the J call TRBJ2-3; D remains ambiguous. This CDR3 has 16 residues. Trimming stripped 3 bases from V and 1 base from J, with 14 bases between. CDR1 LGHNA and CDR2 YNFKEQ come from the germline V gene. This chain's CDR3 is CASSQVGAERTDTQYF. In nucleotides, the CDR3 is TGTGCCAGCAGCCAGGTCGGAGCTGAACGCACAGATACGCAGTATTTT.

This chain joins TRBV2 and TRBJ1-4; maybe TRBD1 (5 bases). V lost 3 bases and J 7 bases, leaving 12 bases between the germline ends. Germline CDR1 is SNHLY and CDR2 is FYNNEI. The CDR3 is 14 amino acids. CDR3 in DNA: TGTGCCAGCAGTGATGGGAGGGGTAGTGAAAAACTGTTTTTT. It translates to CASSDGRGSEKLFF. The complete variable domain, with remaining parts taken from reference TRBV2 and TRBJ1-4, reads EPEVTQTPSHQVTQMGQEVILRCVPISNHLYFYWYRQILGQKVEFLVSFYNNEISEKSEIFDDQFSVERPDGSNFTLKIRSTKLEDSAMYFCASSDGRGSEKLFFGSGTQLSVL.

This clone was seen a single time. The chain employs TRBV29-1 and TRBJ1-2; 7 bases map to TRBD1. J was trimmed by 2 bases and V by 6 bases; bases with no gene match: 12. The CDR3 is 15 residues long. The germline V gene has CDR1 SQVTM and CDR2 ANQGSEA. The CDR3 reads CSVIFLDRVNYGYTF. For the CDR3, the DNA is TGCAGCGTCATTTTTCTTGACAGGGTAAACTATGGCTACACCTTC.

This clone was detected once. V is TRBV5-8 and J is TRBJ1-5; D perhaps matches TRBD1 (5 bases). This CDR3 is built from 16 residues. Germline V gives CDR1 SGHTS, CDR2 YDEGEE. V lost 0 bases and J 7 bases, leaving 17 bases between the germline ends. The CDR3 DNA reads as TGTGCCAGCAGCTTGGGGCCCAGGGTTCCAAGACAGCCCCAGCATTTT. Protein sequence: CASSLGPRVPRQPQHF.

This clone came up a few times. The chain combines TRBV9 with TRBJ2-1; TRBD2 aligns across 12 bases. The CDR3 has 16 amino acids. V shed 2 bases, J shed 9 bases, and the junction held 9 bases outside the gene matches. CDR1 and CDR2 from the germline V gene are SGDLS and YYNGEE. CDR3 DNA sequence: TGTGCCAGCAGCGTGACTAGCGGGGGACCAAGAGGTGAGCAGTTCTTC. Translating gives CASSVTSGGPRGEQFF.